The clone carrying this T cell receptor beta chain was seen just once. The data are from a study of T cell responses to AZD1222 COVID-19 vaccine. TCRdb's table, derived via immunoSEQ multiplex PCR, lists solely in-frame clones and lacks some. This sample yields more than 150,000 clones, of which 80% to 90% are seen a single time; 0.45% to 0.55% belongs to the top ten. The TCR was taken from an adult in good health. The sample in question was peripheral blood, obtained on day 0 of AZD1222 vaccination.

CDR3 in amino acids: CASRGLAGVHEQFF. CDR3 nucleotides: TGTGCCAGCAGGGGACTAGCGGGAGTCCATGAGCAGTTCTTC. The chain recombines TRBV2 with TRBJ2-1; the match to TRBD2 covers 14 bases. CDR3 length: 14 residues. V shed 6 bases and J 8 bases; nucleotides not matched to a gene: 3. Germline values: CDR1 SNHLY, CDR2 FYNNEI.